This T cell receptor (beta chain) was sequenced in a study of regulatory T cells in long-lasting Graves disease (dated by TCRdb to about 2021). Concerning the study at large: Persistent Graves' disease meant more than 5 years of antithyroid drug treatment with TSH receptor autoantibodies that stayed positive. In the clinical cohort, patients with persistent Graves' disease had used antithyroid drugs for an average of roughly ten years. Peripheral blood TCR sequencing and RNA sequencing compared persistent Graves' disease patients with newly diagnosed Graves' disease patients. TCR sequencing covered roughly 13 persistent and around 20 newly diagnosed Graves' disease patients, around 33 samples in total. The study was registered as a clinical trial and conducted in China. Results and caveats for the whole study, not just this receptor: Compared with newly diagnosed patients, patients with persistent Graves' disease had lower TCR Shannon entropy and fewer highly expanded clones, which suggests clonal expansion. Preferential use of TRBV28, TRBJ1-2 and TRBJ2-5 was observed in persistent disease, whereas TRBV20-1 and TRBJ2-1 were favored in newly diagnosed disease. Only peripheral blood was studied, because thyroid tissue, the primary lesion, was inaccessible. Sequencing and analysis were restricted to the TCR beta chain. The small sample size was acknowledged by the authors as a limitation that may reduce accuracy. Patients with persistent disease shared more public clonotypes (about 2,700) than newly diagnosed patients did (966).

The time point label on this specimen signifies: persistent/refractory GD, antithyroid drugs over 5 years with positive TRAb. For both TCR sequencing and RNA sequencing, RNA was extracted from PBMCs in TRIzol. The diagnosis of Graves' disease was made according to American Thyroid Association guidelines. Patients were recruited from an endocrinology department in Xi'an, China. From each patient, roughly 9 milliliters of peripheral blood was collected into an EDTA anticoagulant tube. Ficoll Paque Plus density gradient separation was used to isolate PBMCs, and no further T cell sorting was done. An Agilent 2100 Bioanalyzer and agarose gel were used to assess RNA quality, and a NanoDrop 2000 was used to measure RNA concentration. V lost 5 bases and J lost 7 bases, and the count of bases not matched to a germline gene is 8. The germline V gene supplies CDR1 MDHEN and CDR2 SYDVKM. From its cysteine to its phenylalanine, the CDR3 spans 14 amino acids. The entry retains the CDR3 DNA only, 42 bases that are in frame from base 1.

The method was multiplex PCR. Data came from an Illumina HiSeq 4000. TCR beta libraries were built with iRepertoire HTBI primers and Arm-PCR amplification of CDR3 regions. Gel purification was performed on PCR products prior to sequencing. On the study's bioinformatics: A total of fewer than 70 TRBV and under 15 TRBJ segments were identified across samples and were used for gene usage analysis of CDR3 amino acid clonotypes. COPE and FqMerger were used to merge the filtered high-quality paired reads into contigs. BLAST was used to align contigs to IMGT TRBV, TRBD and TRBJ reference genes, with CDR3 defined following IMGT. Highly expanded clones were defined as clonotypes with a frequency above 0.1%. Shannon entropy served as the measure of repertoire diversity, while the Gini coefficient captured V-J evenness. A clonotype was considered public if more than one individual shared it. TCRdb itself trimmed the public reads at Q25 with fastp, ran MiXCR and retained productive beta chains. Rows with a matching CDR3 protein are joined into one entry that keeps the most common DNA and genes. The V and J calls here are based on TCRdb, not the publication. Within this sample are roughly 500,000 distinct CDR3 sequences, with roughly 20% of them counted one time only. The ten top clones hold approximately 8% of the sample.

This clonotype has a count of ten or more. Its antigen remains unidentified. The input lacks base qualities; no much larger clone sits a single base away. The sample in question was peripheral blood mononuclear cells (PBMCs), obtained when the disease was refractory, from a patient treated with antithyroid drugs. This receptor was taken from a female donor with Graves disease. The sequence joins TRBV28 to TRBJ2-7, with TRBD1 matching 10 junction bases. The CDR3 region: CASSPLGQGSEQYF. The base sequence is TGTGCCAGCAGTCCTCTGGGACAGGGGAGTGAGCAGTACTTC. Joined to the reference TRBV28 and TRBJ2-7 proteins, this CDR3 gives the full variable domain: DVKVTQSSRYLVKRTGEKVFLECVQDMDHENMFWYRQDPGLGLRLIYFSYDVKMKEKGDIPEGYSVSREKKERFSLILESASTNQTSMYLCASSPLGQGSEQYFGPGTRLTVT.